This T cell receptor (beta chain) was profiled in a study of blood T cell repertoires in COVID-19. Study overall: There were acute and convalescent COVID-19 samples, and they came from the United States, Italy and Spain. The cDNA or gDNA used as material had been derived from T cells, B-cell-depleted T cells, or PBMCs.

Regarding this clone: Other DNA sequences within the sample encode an identical CDR3.

Authors' analysis steps: The assay estimated nucleated cells by amplifying reference gene primers. The protocol was immunoSEQ multiplex PCR, while the TCRdb copy is restricted to in-frame clones and leaves out a portion. That table gives V, J and clone size, and the DNA gave D and trimming. The table includes tens of thousands of clones, about 83% detected once. The sequence derives from a man aged 40-55 years with acute or convalescent COVID-19. The sample consisted of peripheral blood.

CDR3 DNA sequence: TGTGCCAGCAGCCGGGGAGGGAACACTGAAGCTTTCTTT. Its translation: CASSRGGNTEAFF. V gene TRBV7-9 combines with J gene TRBJ1-1, with no clear D. This CDR3 is built from 13 residues. V was cut by 5 bases and J by 1 base, with 8 bases left in between. Germline lookup yields CDR1 SEHNR and CDR2 FQNEAQ (reference sequence).